The T cell receptor (beta chain) under discussion was sequenced for a study of blood T cell repertoires in COVID-19. The germline V and J ends were trimmed by 1 base and 9 bases, with 7 bases remaining between them. Germline values: CDR1 SEHNR, CDR2 FQNEAQ (reference sequence). The CDR3 length is 12 residues. In the source study's methods: It was from reference gene primer amplification that nucleated cell counts were estimated. The table came from immunoSEQ multiplex PCR; TCRdb's copy has only in-frame clones and leaves some out. The V and J calls and clone size come from that table; D and trimming were worked out from the DNA. The sample comprises 150,000 or so clones, around 87% of which are singletons, and 1.2% rests with the top ten.

Sequenced input: PBMCs or T cells enriched from blood (not recorded which). The origin of this receptor is a woman aged 25 to 45 with acute COVID-19. The chain is built from TRBV7-9 and TRBJ2-1, with a weak D call TRBD2 (5 bases). The CDR3 is CASSLGGSEQFF. The DNA for the CDR3 is TGTGCCAGCAGCTTAGGAGGGAGTGAGCAGTTCTTC. The full variable domain, rest sourced from reference TRBV7-9 and TRBJ2-1, is DTGVSQNPRHKITKRGQNVTFRCDPISEHNRLYWYRQTLGQGPEFLTYFQNEAQLEKSRLLSDRFSAERPKGSFSTLEIQRTEQGDSAMYLCASSLGGSEQFFGPGTRLTVL.